The clone carrying this T cell receptor (beta chain) was seen just once. The antigen is not known. At the DNA level, this CDR3 is encoded by other sequences in the same sample as well. The sample is drawn from a study of graft-versus-host responses after intestinal transplantation. Assay: immunoSEQ multiplex PCR; the TCRdb copy retains only in-frame clones and omits some. The data hold about 100,000 clones, with about 88% observed a single time. Source: unstimulated CD4+ T cells sorted from spleen or lymph node cells, taken before transplant. The TCR originated in a human donor who was the organ donor for an intestinal transplant.

CDR3 in DNA: TGTGCCAGTAGCCGGACAGGGTCTGGAAACACCATATATTTT. It translates to CASSRTGSGNTIYF. The chain is built from TRBV19 and TRBJ1-3; 8 bases are a match to TRBD1. With V trimmed by 6 bases and J by 1 base, 2 bases remained unmatched. CDR3 length: 14 amino acids. Germline CDR1 and CDR2: LNHDA and SQIVND (reference sequence).